The next 29 T cell receptor beta chains were all read from a single sample in a study of CD8 T cell repertoires and HIV-1 epitope variants. Profiled with immunoSEQ multiplex PCR; TCRdb holds only in-frame clones, not every one. The sample comprises 4,000 to 5,000 clones, roughly two thirds of which are singletons, and roughly two fifths rests with the top ten. No antigens are known for them. Sequenced sample: cultured CD8+ T cells derived from PBMCs. Every receptor here comes from a male donor with HIV.

CDR3 DNA sequence: TGTGCCAGTAGCTCCCAGGGAGATCAGCCCCAGCATTTT. It codes for CASSSQGDQPQHF. The chain combines TRBV19 with TRBJ1-5; D perhaps matches TRBD1 (5 bases). V lost 6 bases to trimming and J lost 5 bases, with 11 bases between them. The CDR3 spans 13 residues. Germline assignment: CDR1 LNHDA and CDR2 SQIVND (reference sequence).

The chain uses TRBV27 and TRBJ2-7, with TRBD1 matching 7 bases. Per germline, CDR1 MNHEY and CDR2 SMNVEV (reference sequence). With V trimmed by 5 bases and J by 6 bases, 7 bases remained unmatched. The CDR3 consists of 13 residues. The CDR3 bases are TGTGCCAGCAGTGGATCGACAGGGATCGAGCAGTACTTC. This translates into CASSGSTGIEQYF.

By sample fraction, this clone is medium-sized (0.01 to 0.1%). The chain joins TRBV28 to TRBJ1-5; 11 bases fit TRBD1. This CDR3 comprises 15 residues. Per germline, CDR1 MDHEN and CDR2 SYDVKM. The V and J ends lost 3 bases and 6 bases, in that order; junction bases with no gene match: 4. CDR3 DNA: TGTGCCAGCAGTTTGGGACAGGGGGGGACTCAGCCCCAGCATTTT. It codes for CASSLGQGGTQPQHF. Full variable domain (remainder filled in from reference TRBV28 and TRBJ1-5): DVKVTQSSRYLVKRTGEKVFLECVQDMDHENMFWYRQDPGLGLRLIYFSYDVKMKEKGDIPEGYSVSREKKERFSLILESASTNQTSMYLCASSLGQGGTQPQHFGDGTRLSIL.

With regard to this clone: With only one base between it and a far larger clone, this is likely a read error. The chain links TRBV1 to TRBJ1-2. TRBV1 is a recognized pseudogene. The length of the CDR3 is 16 residues. The CDR3 sequence: CTSSQDPPDLDYGYTF. The CDR3 region has the DNA TGCACCAGCAGCCAAGATCCCCCAGACTTGGACTATGGCTACACCTTC.

The V gene is TRBV7-9, the J gene TRBJ2-3; possibly TRBD2 for D (6 bases). Germline assignment: CDR1 SEHNR and CDR2 FQNEAQ (reference sequence). The V end was cut by 0 bases, the J end by 2 bases, with 9 bases between. CDR3 length equals 15 residues. The chain's CDR3 is CASSLAGGPTDTQYF. CDR3 in DNA: TGTGCCAGCAGCTTAGCGGGAGGCCCCACAGATACGCAGTATTTT.

The genes are TRBV28 and TRBJ1-4; a possible D gene is TRBD1 (6 bases). Germline V gene data show CDR1 as MDHEN and CDR2 as SYDVKM. There are 15 residues in the CDR3. Trimming left V 4 bases short and J 4 bases short, with 13 bases between. CDR3 DNA: TGTGCCAGCAGTTCCCGAGCAGGGGATAATGAAAAACTGTTTTTT. It translates to CASSSRAGDNEKLFF.

A few counts support this clone. V and J are TRBV5-4 and TRBJ1-2, with 7 bases fitting TRBD1. Germline V CDR1 and CDR2: SGHNT, YYREEE (reference sequence). There are 15 residues in the CDR3. V was pared by 4 bases and J by 7 bases, with 13 bases of the junction left unmatched. This CDR3 is CASSLGDSGRGGYTF. The DNA of the CDR3 is TGTGCCAGCAGCCTAGGGGACAGCGGGAGGGGTGGCTACACCTTC. The full variable domain, its missing parts supplied by reference TRBV5-4 and TRBJ1-2, is ETGVTQSPTHLIKTRGQQVTLRCSSQSGHNTVSWYQQALGQGPQFIFQYYREEENGRGNFPPRFSGLQFPNYSSELNVNALELDDSALYLCASSLGDSGRGGYTFGSGTRLTVV.

V usage is TRBV9 and J usage is TRBJ2-1, with 9 nucleotides matching TRBD2. Trimming took 0 bases from V and 3 from J; bases not matched to a gene: 4. This CDR3 spans 16 amino acids. Germline assignment: CDR1 SGDLS and CDR2 YYNGEE. In DNA, the CDR3 is TGTGCCAGCAGCGTAGAGGCTAGCGGGGACTACAATGAGCAGTTCTTC. Amino acids: CASSVEASGDYNEQFF.

Here the CDR3 reads CASSSTGRNTEAFF. The DNA for the CDR3 is TGTGCCAGCAGTTCGACAGGGCGGAACACTGAAGCTTTCTTT. This chain joins TRBV28 and TRBJ1-1, with 7 bases aligning to TRBD1. Germline V gives CDR1 MDHEN, CDR2 SYDVKM. The V gene end was trimmed by 4 bases and the J gene end by 1 base; junction bases not matched to a gene: 3. The CDR3 contains 14 residues.

The rearrangement uses TRBV5-6 and TRBJ2-3; possible D gene TRBD2, 5 bases. The CDR3 consists of 12 residues. The germline V gene encodes CDR1 SGHDT and CDR2 YYEEEE. V lost 3 bases, J lost 4 bases, and 6 bases lay in between. CDR3 amino acids: CASSWTSDTQYF. The CDR3, as DNA: TGTGCCAGCAGCTGGACTTCAGATACGCAGTATTTT.

This sequence joins TRBV19 and TRBJ2-7, with D perhaps TRBD2 (6 bases). With 2 bases removed from V and 3 bases from J, the gap between germline ends came to 17 bases. The CDR3 consists of 16 residues. CDR1 and CDR2 (germline): LNHDA, SQIVND (reference sequence). The CDR3 nucleotides are TGTGCCAGTAGTATAATCTTTGGAGGGACTGACTACGAGCAGTACTTC. Its translation is CASSIIFGGTDYEQYF.

CDR3 protein: CASSPVRTKNIQYF. As DNA, the CDR3 is TGTGCCAGCAGCCCCGTAAGGACCAAAAACATTCAGTACTTC. This rearrangement joins TRBV6-5 to TRBJ2-4; D is uncertain. V was shortened by 6 bases and J by 2 bases, with 11 bases between the two germline ends. Germline CDR1 MNHEY, CDR2 SVGAGI. The CDR3 sequence is 14 residues long.

This clone appeared a few times. This chain joins TRBV19 and TRBJ2-1, with D possibly TRBD2 on 6 matching bases. Trimming took off 10 bases at V and 2 bases at J, with 12 bases between the two ends. The V gene's germline CDR1 is LNHDA and CDR2 SQIVND (reference sequence). The CDR3 is made up of 13 amino acids. CDR3 sequence reads: CATETSTYNEQFF. CDR3 in DNA: TGTGCCACCGAAACTAGCACCTACAATGAGCAGTTCTTC.

A single count supports this clone. The V and J genes are TRBV23-1 and TRBJ2-2; TRBD2 aligns across 8 bases. TRBV23-1 is known as an ORF, though its function is uncertain. This CDR3 has 16 residues. The V segment lost 7 bases and the J segment 7 bases; nucleotides outside the gene matches: 14. CDR3 nucleotides: TGCGCCAGCAACCCTGGACTAGCTGGAAAAAACGGGGAGCTGTTTTTT. This codes for CASNPGLAGKNGELFF.

The V gene is TRBV10-3, the J gene TRBJ1-2; D unclear. V lost 0 bases to trimming and J lost 6 bases, with 11 bases between them. The CDR3 length is 14 residues. Germline values: CDR1 ENHRY, CDR2 SYGVKD. CDR3 bases: TGTGCCATCAGTGAGTCAGCCACCCTAGATGGCTACACCTTC. It yields the protein CAISESATLDGYTF.

This clone was seen more than once but under ten times. The gene calls are TRBV6-5 and TRBJ2-2; 7 bases line up with TRBD2. CDR1 is MNHEY and CDR2 is SVGAGI in the germline V gene. The CDR3 spans 14 residues. J lost 5 bases, V lost 5 bases, and 5 bases had no gene match. The CDR3 nucleotides are TGTGCCAGCAGTGCCCAGGGAGGGACCGGGGAGCTGTTTTTT. It yields the protein CASSAQGGTGELFF.

This chain links TRBV5-5 with TRBJ2-2, with D possibly being TRBD2 (5 bases). The CDR3 is 13 amino acids. Germline values: CDR1 SGHKS, CDR2 YYEKEE (reference sequence). V lost 0 bases and J 7 bases, leaving 7 bases between the germline ends. The CDR3 protein is CASSLEADGELFF. The CDR3 DNA reads as TGTGCCAGCAGCTTGGAAGCGGACGGGGAGCTGTTTTTT.

This chain joins TRBV15 and TRBJ1-5, with 8 nucleotides matching TRBD1. This CDR3 is built from 14 residues. The ends lost 8 bases at V and 4 bases at J; junction bases unmatched: 7. CDR1 is LNHNV and CDR2 is YYDKDF in the germline V gene (reference sequence). Written as DNA, the CDR3 is TGTGCCACCTCCTTGGACAGGGTAAATCAGCCCCAGCATTTT. Translation gives CATSLDRVNQPQHF.

The rearrangement links TRBV19 to TRBJ1-1; unclear D gene. The length of the CDR3 is 14 residues. V gave up 9 bases and J gave up 0 bases, with 14 bases separating them. Looked up from germline, CDR1 is LNHDA and CDR2 is SQIVND (reference sequence). CDR3 sequence reads: CASRPEAMNTEAFF. CDR3 DNA sequence: TGTGCCAGCCGCCCCGAGGCCATGAACACTGAAGCTTTCTTT.

The chain joins TRBV19 to TRBJ2-1, with D unclear. V lost 3 bases and J 4 bases, leaving 7 bases between the germline ends. CDR3 length equals 13 residues. Germline values: CDR1 LNHDA, CDR2 SQIVND (reference sequence). The CDR3 region has the DNA TGTGCCAGTAGTATTTGGGTTTACAATGAGCAGTTCTTC. Amino acid sequence: CASSIWVYNEQFF.

This chain joins TRBV2 and TRBJ2-1; D unclear. Looked up from germline, CDR1 is SNHLY and CDR2 is FYNNEI. The length of the CDR3 is 12 residues. The V end lost 1 base, the J end lost 4 bases, and 2 bases lay between the germline ends. The CDR3 bases are TGTGCCAGCAGTGAAGAGTACAATGAGCAGTTCTTC. Its translation is CASSEEYNEQFF.

The chain joins TRBV5-6 to TRBJ1-2, with 7 bases identical to TRBD1. In germline, CDR1 is SGHDT, CDR2 YYEEEE. Unmatched junction bases numbered 13, after V lost 1 base and J lost 1 base. This CDR3 has 18 residues. CDR3 nucleotides: TGTGCCAGCAGCTTGCCGACTTTAACGACAGGGTTTAACTATGGCTACACCTTC. Translating it yields CASSLPTLTTGFNYGYTF.

This chain joins TRBV4-3 and TRBJ2-2; TRBD2 matches at 11 bases. Germline V gene sequence: CDR1 LGHNA, CDR2 YSLEER. J gave up 7 bases and V 1 base, and 14 bases lay outside the gene matches. The CDR3 length is 19 residues. This CDR3 is CASSQVLGRSGGGSGELFF. CDR3 bases: TGCGCCAGCAGCCAAGTTCTCGGGCGTAGCGGGGGGGGAAGCGGGGAGCTGTTTTTT.

This clone has a single count. This rearrangement joins TRBV27 to TRBJ2-1; 9 bases fit TRBD2. Germline V gene lookup returns CDR1 MNHEY and CDR2 SMNVEV (reference sequence). The CDR3 extends over 17 amino acids. V trimming: 5 bases; J trimming: 0 bases; junction bases outside the gene matches: 8. The CDR3 loop reads CASSPTTSGYSYNEQFF. For the CDR3, the DNA is TGTGCCAGCAGTCCTACGACTAGCGGCTACTCCTACAATGAGCAGTTCTTC.

V and J are TRBV6-6 and TRBJ2-7; D is unclear. The V gene's germline CDR1 is MNHNY and CDR2 SVGAGI (reference sequence). Between the trimmed V and J ends, which lost 5 bases and 7 bases, there was a span of 9 bases. The CDR3 loop spans 11 amino acids. The CDR3 here is CASSRRWEQYF. Here the CDR3 DNA reads TGTGCCAGCAGTCGACGGTGGGAGCAGTACTTC.

The chain has TRBV9 and TRBJ2-2; D remains unclear. The germline V and J ends were trimmed by 0 bases and 0 bases, with 12 bases remaining between them. The CDR3 extends over 17 amino acids. CDR1 and CDR2 from the germline V gene are SGDLS and YYNGEE. CDR3: CASSVGRFAANTGELFF. Written as DNA, the CDR3 is TGTGCCAGCAGCGTAGGAAGGTTTGCCGCGAACACCGGGGAGCTGTTTTTT.

The chain carries TRBV29-1 and TRBJ2-7; D gene uncertain. This CDR3 has 15 residues. The germline CDR1 and CDR2 sequences are SQVTM and ANQGSEA. The V and J ends lost 0 bases and 3 bases respectively, with 15 bases between them. The CDR3 loop reads CSVEDPTDSYYEQYF. In DNA form, the CDR3 reads TGCAGCGTTGAAGATCCGACTGATTCCTACTACGAGCAGTACTTC.

This chain links TRBV7-3 with TRBJ2-5; unclear D gene. The J call may be faulty, since TRBJ2-7 better matches the DNA end. This CDR3 spans 13 amino acids. Germline CDR1 SGHTA, CDR2 FQGTGA. The CDR3 here is CASSLGVGYEQYF. CDR3 nucleotide sequence: TGTGCCAGCAGCTTAGGTGTGGGGTACGAGCAGTACTTC.

The chain carries TRBV5-6 and TRBJ1-3; D is unclear. This CDR3 has 16 residues. V lost 3 bases and J 2 bases, leaving 15 bases between the germline ends. Germline values: CDR1 SGHDT, CDR2 YYEEEE. The CDR3 loop reads CASSSPTRDPGNTIYF. The CDR3, as DNA: TGTGCCAGCAGCTCACCGACGAGAGATCCTGGAAACACCATATATTTT.